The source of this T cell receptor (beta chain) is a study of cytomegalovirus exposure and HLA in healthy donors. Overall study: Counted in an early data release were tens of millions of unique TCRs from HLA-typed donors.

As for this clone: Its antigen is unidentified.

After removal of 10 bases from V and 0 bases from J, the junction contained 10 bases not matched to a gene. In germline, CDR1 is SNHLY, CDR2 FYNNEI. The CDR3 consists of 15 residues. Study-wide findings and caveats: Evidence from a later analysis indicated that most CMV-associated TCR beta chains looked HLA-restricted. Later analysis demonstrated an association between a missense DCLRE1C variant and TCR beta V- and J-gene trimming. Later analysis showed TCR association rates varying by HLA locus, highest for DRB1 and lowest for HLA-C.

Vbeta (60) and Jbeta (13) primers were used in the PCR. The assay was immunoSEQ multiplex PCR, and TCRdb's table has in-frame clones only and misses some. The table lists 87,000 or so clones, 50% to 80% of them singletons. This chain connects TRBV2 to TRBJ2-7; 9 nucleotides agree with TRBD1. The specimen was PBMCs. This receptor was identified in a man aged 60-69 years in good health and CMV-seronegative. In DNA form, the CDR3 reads TGTGCCAACAGGGGACAGGGCGAAAGCTCCTACGAGCAGTACTTC. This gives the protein CANRGQGESSYEQYF.